The 2 T cell receptor beta chains reported below all come from one sample, sequenced in a study of neurological immune-mediated disorders. TCRdb reanalysed the 5' RACE reads using MiXCR and keeps one entry per CDR3 protein. The repertoire holds 50,000 or so distinct CDR3 sequences, with around 4% as singletons. The sample taken for sequencing was PBMCs. These receptors all stem from a young man with multiple sclerosis.

This clonotype was counted ten times or more. The gene calls are TRBV7-2 and TRBJ2-3, with a possible D match to TRBD1 (6 bases). V was pared by 5 bases and J by 8 bases, with 14 bases between. This CDR3 region has 13 residues. Germline CDR1 is SGHTA and CDR2 is FQGNSA. CDR3 region: CASSPETGVTQYF. The CDR3, as DNA: TGTGCCAGCAGCCCCGAGACAGGCGTTACGCAGTATTTT.

This clonotype was seen ten or more times. The chain has TRBV6-5 and TRBJ1-1; TRBD1 matches at 7 bases. Losses at the gene ends were 7 bases for V and 7 bases for J; bases not matched to a gene: 6. From germline, CDR1 is MNHEY and CDR2 SVGAGI. This CDR3 is built from 12 residues. CDR3 DNA: TGTGCCAGCACCAGGGGGGAGAGTGAAGCTTTCTTT. Its protein is CASTRGESEAFF.